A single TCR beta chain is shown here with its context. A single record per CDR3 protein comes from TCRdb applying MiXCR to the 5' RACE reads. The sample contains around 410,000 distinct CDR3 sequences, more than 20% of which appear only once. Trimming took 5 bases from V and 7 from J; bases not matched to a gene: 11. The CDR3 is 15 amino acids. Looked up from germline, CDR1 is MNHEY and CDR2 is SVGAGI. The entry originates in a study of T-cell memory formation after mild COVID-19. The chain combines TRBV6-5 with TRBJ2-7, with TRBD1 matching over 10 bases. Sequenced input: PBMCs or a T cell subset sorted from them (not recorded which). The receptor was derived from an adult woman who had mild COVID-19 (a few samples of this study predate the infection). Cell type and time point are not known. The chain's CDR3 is CASSPSGQGFWEQYF. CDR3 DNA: TGTGCCAGCAGTCCATCGGGACAGGGGTTTTGGGAGCAGTACTTC.